This TCR beta chain was captured by sequencing in a study of shared clonotypes between healthy human individuals. Study outcomes and limitations: The authors expected sequencing depth to affect clonotype sharing among donors.

Some 92 million PBMCs went into genomic DNA for unsorted samples. Germline V gene sequence: CDR1 SGDLS, CDR2 YYNGEE. The CDR3 has 15 residues. The V end was cut by 7 bases, the J end by 2 bases, with 18 bases between. Remarks on this clone: Its cognate antigen is unknown.

Each unsorted PBMC replicate got 300 ng genomic DNA, some 30,000 genomes. The repertoire was sequenced with immunoSEQ multiplex PCR; TCRdb's copy has only in-frame clones and lacks some. The sample includes 450,000 to 550,000 clones, around 74% seen only once; the top ten take around 13%. Sequenced sample: PBMCs. The chain links TRBV9 to TRBJ2-5; D might be TRBD1 (5 bases). The sequence came from a woman aged 40 to 49 in good health. Some clones in this sample may be carry-over from other donors' samples. The CDR3 loop is CASGARSGLQETQYF. The CDR3 DNA is TGTGCCAGCGGGGCGAGGTCCGGATTACAAGAGACCCAGTACTTC.